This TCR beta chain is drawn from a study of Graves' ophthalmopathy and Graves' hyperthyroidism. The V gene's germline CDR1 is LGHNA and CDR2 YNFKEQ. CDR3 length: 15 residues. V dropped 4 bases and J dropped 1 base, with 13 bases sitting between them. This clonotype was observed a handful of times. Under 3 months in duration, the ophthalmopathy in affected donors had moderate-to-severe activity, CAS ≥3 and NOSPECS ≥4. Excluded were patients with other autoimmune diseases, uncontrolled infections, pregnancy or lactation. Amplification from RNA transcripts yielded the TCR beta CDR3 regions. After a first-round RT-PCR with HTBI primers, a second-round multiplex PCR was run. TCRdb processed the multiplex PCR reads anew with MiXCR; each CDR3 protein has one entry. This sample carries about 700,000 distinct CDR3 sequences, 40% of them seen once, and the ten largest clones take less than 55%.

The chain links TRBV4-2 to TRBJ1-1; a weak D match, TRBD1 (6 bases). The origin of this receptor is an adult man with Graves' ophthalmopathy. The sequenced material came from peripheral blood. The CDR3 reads CASSPRTGPNTEAFF. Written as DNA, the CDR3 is TGTGCCAGCAGCCCTCGAACAGGGCCGAACACTGAAGCTTTCTTT.